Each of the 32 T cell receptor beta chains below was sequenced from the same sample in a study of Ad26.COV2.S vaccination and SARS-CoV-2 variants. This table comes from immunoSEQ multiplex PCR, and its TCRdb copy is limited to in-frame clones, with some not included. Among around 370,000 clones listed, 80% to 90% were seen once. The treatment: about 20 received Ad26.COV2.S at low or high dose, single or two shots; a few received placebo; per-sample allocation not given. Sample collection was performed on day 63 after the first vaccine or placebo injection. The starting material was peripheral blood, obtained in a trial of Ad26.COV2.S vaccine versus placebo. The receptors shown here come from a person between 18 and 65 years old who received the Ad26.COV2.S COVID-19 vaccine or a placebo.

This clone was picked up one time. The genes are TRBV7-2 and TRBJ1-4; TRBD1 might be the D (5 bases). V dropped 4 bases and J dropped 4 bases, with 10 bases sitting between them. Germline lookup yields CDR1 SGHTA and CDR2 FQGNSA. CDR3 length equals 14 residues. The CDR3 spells CASSSGPYNEKLFF. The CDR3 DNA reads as TGTGCCAGCAGCTCGGGACCCTATAATGAAAAACTGTTTTTT.

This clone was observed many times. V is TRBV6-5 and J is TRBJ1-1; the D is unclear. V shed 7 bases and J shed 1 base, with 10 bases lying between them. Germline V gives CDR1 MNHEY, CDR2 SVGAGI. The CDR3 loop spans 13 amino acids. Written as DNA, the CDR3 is TGTGCCAGCACCCTGACGGGGAACACTGAAGCTTTCTTT. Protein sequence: CASTLTGNTEAFF.

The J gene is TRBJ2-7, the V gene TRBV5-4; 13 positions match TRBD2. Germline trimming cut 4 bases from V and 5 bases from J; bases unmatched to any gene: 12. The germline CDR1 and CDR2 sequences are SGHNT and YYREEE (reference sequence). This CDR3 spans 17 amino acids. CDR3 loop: CASSPGLAGAQGNEQYF. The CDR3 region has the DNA TGTGCCAGCAGCCCTGGACTAGCGGGGGCCCAGGGGAACGAGCAGTACTTC.

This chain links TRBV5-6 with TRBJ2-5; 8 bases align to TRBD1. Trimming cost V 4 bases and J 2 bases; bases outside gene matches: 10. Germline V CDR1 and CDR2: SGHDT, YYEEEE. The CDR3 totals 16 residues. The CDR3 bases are TGTGCCAGCAGCACCGGACAGGGTAGAGTACAAGAGACCCAGTACTTC. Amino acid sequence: CASSTGQGRVQETQYF.

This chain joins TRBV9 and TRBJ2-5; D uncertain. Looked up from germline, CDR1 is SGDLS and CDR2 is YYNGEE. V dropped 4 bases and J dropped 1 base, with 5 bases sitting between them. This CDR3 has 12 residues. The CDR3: CASSPSQETQYF. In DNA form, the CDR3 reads TGTGCCAGCAGCCCCAGCCAAGAGACCCAGTACTTC.

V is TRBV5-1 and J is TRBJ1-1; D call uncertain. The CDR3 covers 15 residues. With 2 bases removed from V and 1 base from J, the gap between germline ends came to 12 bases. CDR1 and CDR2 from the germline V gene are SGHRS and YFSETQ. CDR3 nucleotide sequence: TGCGCCAGCAGCTTTTCCGGACTTTCGAACACTGAAGCTTTCTTT. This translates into CASSFSGLSNTEAFF.

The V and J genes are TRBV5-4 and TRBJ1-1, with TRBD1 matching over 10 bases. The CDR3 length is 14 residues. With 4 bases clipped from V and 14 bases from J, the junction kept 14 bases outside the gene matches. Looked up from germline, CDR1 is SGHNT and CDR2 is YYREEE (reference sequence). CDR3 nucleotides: TGTGCCAGCAGCCCTCCCGGGACAGGGGTAGAAGTCTTCTTT. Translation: CASSPPGTGVEVFF.

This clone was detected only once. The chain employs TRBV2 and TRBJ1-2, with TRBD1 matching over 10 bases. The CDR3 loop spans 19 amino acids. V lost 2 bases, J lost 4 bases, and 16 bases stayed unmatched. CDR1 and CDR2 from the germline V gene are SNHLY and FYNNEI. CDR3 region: CASSEPPTGGEEFSYGYTF. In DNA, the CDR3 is TGTGCCAGCAGTGAACCCCCGACAGGGGGCGAGGAGTTCTCCTATGGCTACACCTTC.

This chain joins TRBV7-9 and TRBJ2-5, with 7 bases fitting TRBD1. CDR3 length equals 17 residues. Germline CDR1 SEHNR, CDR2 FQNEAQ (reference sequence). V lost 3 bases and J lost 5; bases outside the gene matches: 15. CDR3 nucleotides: TGTGCCAGCAGCTTGCGGCCTACACGACAGGGCGGCGAGACCCAGTACTTC. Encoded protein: CASSLRPTRQGGETQYF.

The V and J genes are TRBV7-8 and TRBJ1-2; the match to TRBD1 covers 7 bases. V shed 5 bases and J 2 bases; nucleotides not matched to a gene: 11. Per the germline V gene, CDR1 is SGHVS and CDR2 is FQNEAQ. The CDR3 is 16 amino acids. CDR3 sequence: CASSLGGTASNYGYTF. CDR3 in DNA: TGTGCCAGCAGCCTCGGTGGGACAGCCTCCAACTATGGCTACACCTTC.

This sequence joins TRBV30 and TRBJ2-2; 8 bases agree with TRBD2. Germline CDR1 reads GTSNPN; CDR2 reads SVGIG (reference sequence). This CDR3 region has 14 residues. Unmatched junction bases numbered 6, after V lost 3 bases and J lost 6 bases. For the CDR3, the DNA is TGTGCCTGGAGGGGGTTAGCGGGACCCGGGGAGCTGTTTTTT. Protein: CAWRGLAGPGELFF.

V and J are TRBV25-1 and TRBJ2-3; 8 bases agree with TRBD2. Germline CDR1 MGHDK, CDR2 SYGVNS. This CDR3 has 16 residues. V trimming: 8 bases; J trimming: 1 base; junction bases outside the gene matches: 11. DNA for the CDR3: TGTGCCAGCGGTAAAGTAGCGGGGAGACGCACAGATACGCAGTATTTT. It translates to CASGKVAGRRTDTQYF. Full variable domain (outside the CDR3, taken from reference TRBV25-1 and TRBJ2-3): EADIYQTPRYLVIGTGKKITLECSQTMGHDKMYWYQQDPGMELHLIHYSYGVNSTEKGDLSSESTVSRIRTEHFPLTLESARPSHTSQYLCASGKVAGRRTDTQYFGPGTRLTVL.

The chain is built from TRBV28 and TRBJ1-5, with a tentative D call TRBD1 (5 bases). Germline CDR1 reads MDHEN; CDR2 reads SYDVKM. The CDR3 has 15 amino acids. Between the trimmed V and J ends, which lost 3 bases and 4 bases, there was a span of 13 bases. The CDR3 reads CASSFPGADNQPQHF. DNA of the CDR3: TGTGCCAGCAGTTTTCCTGGGGCAGATAATCAGCCCCAGCATTTT. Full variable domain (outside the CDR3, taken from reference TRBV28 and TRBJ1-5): DVKVTQSSRYLVKRTGEKVFLECVQDMDHENMFWYRQDPGLGLRLIYFSYDVKMKEKGDIPEGYSVSREKKERFSLILESASTNQTSMYLCASSFPGADNQPQHFGDGTRLSIL.

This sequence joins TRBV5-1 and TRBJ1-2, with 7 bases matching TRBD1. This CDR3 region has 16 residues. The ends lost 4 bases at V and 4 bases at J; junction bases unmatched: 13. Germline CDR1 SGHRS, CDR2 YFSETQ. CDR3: CASSPNALQGSYGYTF. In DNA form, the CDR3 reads TGCGCCAGCAGCCCCAACGCCTTACAGGGGTCCTATGGCTACACCTTC.

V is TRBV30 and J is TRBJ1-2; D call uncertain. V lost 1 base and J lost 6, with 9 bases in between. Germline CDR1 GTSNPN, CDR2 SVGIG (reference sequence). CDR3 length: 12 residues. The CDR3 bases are TGTGCCTGGAGTGCCCACAGAGATGGCTACACCTTC. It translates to CAWSAHRDGYTF.

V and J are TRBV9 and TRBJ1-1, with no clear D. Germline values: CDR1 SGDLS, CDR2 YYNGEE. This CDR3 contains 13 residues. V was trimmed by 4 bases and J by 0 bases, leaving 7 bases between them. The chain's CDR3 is CASSRDVNTEAFF. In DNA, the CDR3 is TGTGCCAGCAGCCGGGATGTGAACACTGAAGCTTTCTTT.

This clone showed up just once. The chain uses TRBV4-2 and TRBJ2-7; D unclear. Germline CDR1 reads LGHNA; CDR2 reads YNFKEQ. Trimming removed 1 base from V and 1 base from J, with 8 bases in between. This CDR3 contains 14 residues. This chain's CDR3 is CASSQGANSYEQYF. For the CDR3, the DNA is TGTGCCAGCAGCCAAGGGGCTAATTCCTACGAGCAGTACTTC.

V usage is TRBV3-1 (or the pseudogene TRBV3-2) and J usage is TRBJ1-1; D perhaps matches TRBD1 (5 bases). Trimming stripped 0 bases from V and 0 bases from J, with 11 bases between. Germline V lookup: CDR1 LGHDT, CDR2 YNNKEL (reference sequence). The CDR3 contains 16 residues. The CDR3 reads CASSQEWGTMNTEAFF. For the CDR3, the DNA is TGTGCCAGCAGCCAAGAATGGGGCACCATGAACACTGAAGCTTTCTTT.

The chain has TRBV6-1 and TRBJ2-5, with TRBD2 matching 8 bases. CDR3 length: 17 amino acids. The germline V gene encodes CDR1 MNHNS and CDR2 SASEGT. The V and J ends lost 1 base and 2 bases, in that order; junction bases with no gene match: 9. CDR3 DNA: TGTGCCAGCAGTGAAGGGTGGCTAGCGGGCCCACAAGAGACCCAGTACTTC. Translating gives CASSEGWLAGPQETQYF.

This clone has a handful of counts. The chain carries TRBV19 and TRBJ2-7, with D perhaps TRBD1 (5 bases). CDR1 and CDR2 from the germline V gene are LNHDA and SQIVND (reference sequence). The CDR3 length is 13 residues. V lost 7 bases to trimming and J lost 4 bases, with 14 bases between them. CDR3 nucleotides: TGTGCCAGTACGGTCAGGGTAGGTTACGAGCAGTACTTC. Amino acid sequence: CASTVRVGYEQYF.

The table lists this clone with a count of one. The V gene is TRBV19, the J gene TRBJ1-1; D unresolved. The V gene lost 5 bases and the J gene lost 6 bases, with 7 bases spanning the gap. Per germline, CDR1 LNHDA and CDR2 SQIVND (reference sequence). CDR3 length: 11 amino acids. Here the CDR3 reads CASSLDSEAFF. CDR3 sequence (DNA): TGTGCCAGTAGTCTCGACTCTGAAGCTTTCTTT.

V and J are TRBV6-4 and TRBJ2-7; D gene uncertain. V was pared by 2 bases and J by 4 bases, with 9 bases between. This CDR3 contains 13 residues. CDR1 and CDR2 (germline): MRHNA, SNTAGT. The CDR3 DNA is TGTGCCAGCAGTGACGGGATCTCATACGAGCAGTACTTC. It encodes CASSDGISYEQYF.

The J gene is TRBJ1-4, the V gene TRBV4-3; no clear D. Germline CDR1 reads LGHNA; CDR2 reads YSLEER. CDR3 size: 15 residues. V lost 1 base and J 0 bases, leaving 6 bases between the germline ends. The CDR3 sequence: CASSQVRATNEKLFF. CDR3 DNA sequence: TGCGCCAGCAGCCAAGTTCGAGCAACTAATGAAAAACTGTTTTTT.

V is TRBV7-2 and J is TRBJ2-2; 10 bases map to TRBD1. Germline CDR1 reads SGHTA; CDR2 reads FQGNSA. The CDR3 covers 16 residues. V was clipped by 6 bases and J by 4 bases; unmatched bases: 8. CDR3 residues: CASSRRTGGATGELFF. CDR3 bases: TGTGCCAGCAGTCGACGGACAGGGGGAGCCACCGGGGAGCTGTTTTTT.

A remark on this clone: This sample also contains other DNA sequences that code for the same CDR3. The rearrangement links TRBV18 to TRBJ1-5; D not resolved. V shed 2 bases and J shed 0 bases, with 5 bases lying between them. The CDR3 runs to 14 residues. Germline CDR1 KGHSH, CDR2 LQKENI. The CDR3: CASSPEISNQPQHF. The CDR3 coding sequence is TGTGCCAGCTCACCAGAGATTAGCAATCAGCCCCAGCATTTT.

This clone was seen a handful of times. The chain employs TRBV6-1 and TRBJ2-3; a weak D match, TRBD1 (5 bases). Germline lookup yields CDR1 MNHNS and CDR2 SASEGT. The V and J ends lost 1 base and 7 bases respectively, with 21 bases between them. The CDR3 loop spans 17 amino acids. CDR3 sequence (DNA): TGTGCCAGCAGTGAAGGATCCCTAGGAAAGGGGTTTCATACGCAGTATTTT. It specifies CASSEGSLGKGFHTQYF.

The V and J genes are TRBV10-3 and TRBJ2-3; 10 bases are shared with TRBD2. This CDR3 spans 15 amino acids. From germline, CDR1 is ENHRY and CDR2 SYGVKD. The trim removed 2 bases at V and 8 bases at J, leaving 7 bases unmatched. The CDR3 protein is CAISEASSGRGTQYF. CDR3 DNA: TGTGCCATCAGTGAGGCTTCTAGCGGGAGAGGTACGCAGTATTTT.

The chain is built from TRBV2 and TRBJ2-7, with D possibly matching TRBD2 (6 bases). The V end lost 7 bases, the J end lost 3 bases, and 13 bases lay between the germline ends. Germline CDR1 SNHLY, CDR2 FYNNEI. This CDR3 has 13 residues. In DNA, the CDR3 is TGTGCCAGCACCAAGGACTATCTCTACGAGCAGTACTTC. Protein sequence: CASTKDYLYEQYF. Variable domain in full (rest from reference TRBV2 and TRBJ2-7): EPEVTQTPSHQVTQMGQEVILRCVPISNHLYFYWYRQILGQKVEFLVSFYNNEISEKSEIFDDQFSVERPDGSNFTLKIRSTKLEDSAMYFCASTKDYLYEQYFGPGTRLTVT.

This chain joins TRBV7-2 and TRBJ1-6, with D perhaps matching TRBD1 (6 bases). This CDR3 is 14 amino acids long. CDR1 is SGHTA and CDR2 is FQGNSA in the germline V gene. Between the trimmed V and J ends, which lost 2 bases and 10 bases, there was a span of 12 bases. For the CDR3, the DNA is TGTGCCAGCAGCTTAACCAGGGGTGGCTCACCCCTCCACTTT. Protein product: CASSLTRGGSPLHF.

The CDR3 DNA is TGTGCCAGCAGCGACCAAGTGGTGGCAGGGGGCTTGGGCCAGCCCCAGCATTTT. As protein: CASSDQVVAGGLGQPQHF. The V and J genes are TRBV2 and TRBJ1-5, with 8 positions matching TRBD1. J was trimmed by 7 bases and V by 6 bases; bases with no gene match: 20. CDR1 is SNHLY, CDR2 FYNNEI, per germline. The CDR3 is made up of 18 amino acids.

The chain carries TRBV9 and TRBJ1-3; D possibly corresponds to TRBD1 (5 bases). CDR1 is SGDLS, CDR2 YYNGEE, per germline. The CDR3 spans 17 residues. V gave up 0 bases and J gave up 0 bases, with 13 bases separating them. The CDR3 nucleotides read TGTGCCAGCAGCGTAGGGGGTAGTGGGACCTCTGGAAACACCATATATTTT. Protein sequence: CASSVGGSGTSGNTIYF.

The CDR3 DNA reads TGTGCCAGCTCACCAGGAGAGACCCAGTACTTC. Translating gives CASSPGETQYF. The gene calls are TRBV18 and TRBJ2-5; D ambiguous. CDR1 and CDR2 from the germline V gene are KGHSH and LQKENI. The CDR3 has 11 amino acids. The V gene lost 2 bases and the J gene lost 4 bases, with 2 bases spanning the gap.